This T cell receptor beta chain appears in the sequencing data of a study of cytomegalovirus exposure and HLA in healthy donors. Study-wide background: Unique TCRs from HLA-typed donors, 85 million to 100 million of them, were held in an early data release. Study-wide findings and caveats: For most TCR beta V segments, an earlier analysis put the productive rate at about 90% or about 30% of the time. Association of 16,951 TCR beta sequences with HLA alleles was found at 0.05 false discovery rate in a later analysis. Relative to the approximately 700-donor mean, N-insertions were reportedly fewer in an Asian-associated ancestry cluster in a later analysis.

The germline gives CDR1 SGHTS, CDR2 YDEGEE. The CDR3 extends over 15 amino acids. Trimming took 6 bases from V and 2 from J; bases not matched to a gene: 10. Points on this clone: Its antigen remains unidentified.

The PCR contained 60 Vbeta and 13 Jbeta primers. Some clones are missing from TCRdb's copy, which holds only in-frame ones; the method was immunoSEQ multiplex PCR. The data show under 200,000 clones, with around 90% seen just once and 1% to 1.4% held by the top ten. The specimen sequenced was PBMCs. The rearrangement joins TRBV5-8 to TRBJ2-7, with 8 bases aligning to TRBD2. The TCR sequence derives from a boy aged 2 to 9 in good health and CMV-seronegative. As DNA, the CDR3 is TGTGCCAGCACAACCGTAGCGGGACCGACCTACGAGCAGTACTTC. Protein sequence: CASTTVAGPTYEQYF.